This T cell receptor beta chain was observed in a study of OX40 agonist ivuxolimab in advanced cancers. The overall study: There were three patients with partial responses, one having hepatocellular carcinoma and two cutaneous melanoma.

Study-wide findings and caveats: Among T cells, CD8+ cells averaged more expanded clones than CD4+ cells. There was clonal expansion of CD4+ and CD8+ blood T cells by week 6 at 0.1 to 3.0 mg/kg.

TCRdb keeps only in-frame clones here, not all; method: immunoSEQ multiplex PCR. The table shows about 110,000 clones, with around 90% occurring only once. Worth noting for this clone: The antigen remains undetermined.

Baseline, cycle 4 day 1, and cycle 7 day 1 were the blood sampling points. The clonotype was recovered from an adult with an advanced solid tumor such as melanoma, head and neck, liver or kidney cancer. The sample consisted of CD4+ or CD8+ T cells sorted from blood, taken in a trial of the OX40 agonist ivuxolimab.

CDR3 in DNA: TGTGCCACAACAGCACAGCTCAATCAGCCCCAGCATTTT. The encoded protein is CATTAQLNQPQHF. The chain joins TRBV15 to TRBJ1-5; no clear D. This CDR3 has 13 amino acids. V was pared by 9 bases and J by 3 bases, with 12 bases between. CDR1 and CDR2 from the germline V gene are LNHNV and YYDKDF (reference sequence).